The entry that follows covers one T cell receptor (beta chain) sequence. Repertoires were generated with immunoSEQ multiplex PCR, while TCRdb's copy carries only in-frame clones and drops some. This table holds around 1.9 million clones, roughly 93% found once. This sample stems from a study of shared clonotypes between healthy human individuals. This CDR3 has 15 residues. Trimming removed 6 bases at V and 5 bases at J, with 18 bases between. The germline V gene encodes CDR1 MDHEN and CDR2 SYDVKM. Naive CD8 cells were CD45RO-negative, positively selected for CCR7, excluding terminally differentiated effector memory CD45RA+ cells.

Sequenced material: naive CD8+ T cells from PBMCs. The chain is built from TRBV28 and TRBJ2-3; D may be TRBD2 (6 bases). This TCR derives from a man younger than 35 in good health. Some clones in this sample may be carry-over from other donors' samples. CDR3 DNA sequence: TGTGCCAGCAGCTGGGCGGGGATTGCCGGAGATACGCAGTATTTT. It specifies CASSWAGIAGDTQYF.